This TCR beta chain was captured in a study of molecular identifiers for immune sequencing clone quantification. Germline CDR1 reads DFQATT; CDR2 reads SNEGSKA (reference sequence). CDR3 length: 15 amino acids. V gave up 3 bases and J gave up 4 bases, with 18 bases separating them. Regarding this clonotype: Its specificity is not known.

Overall study results and limits: Under 1% of molecules in naive cells, but over 98% of effector molecules, belonged to clones above 20 RNA copies.

TCRdb used MiXCR to reprocess the PCR reads, holding one entry per CDR3 protein. The sample lists some 41,000 distinct CDR3 sequences, roughly 22% seen once, with about 0.91% in the top ten. Sequencing used naive CD8+ T cells from blood, with Jurkat cell RNA spiked in. Subset specified: FACS-sorted CD8+CD4-CCR7+CD45RA+ naive T cells. The sequence came from a human donor in good health. Some libraries in this study had Jurkat cell RNA spiked in. The rearrangement uses TRBV20-1 and TRBJ2-5; D may be TRBD1 or TRBD2 (5 bases each). DNA for the CDR3: TGCAGTGCTAGCGCGCCGGGACGGAGAACAGAGACCCAGTACTTC. Protein: CSASAPGRRTETQYF.